This T cell receptor (beta chain) is drawn from a study of blood T cell repertoires in COVID-19. As for the study in general: The United States, Italy and Spain were the sources of the acute and convalescent COVID-19 samples. The cDNA or gDNA used as material had been derived from T cells, B-cell-depleted T cells, or PBMCs.

This CDR3 has 18 residues. The germline CDR1 and CDR2 sequences are SGHDN and FVKESK. V lost 2 bases to trimming and J lost 5 bases; unmatched junction nucleotides: 16. In the original workflow: It was from reference gene primer amplification that nucleated cell counts were estimated. Assay: immunoSEQ multiplex PCR; the TCRdb copy retains only in-frame clones and omits some. For V, J and clone size, that table is used; D and trimming come from the DNA. The sample records approximately 250,000 clones, 70% to 90% being singletons. This study enrolled people aged about 18 to 90 from about two dozen US geographic areas.

The source material was PBMCs or T cells enriched from blood (not recorded which). The receptor's source is a woman between 35 and 50 years old with acute COVID-19. The chain carries TRBV14 and TRBJ1-1; TRBD1 agrees at 8 bases. As DNA, the CDR3 is TGTGCCAGCAGCCAAAGGCCCCTTTGGACAGGGACGGGAACTGAAGCTTTCTTT. Protein: CASSQRPLWTGTGTEAFF.